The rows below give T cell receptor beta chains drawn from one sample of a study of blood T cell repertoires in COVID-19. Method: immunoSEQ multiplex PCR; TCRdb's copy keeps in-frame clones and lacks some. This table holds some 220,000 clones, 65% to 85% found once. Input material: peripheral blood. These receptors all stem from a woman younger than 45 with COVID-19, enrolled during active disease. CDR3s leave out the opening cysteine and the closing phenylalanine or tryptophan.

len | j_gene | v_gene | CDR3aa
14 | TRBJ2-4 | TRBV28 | ASSSQGALAKNIQY
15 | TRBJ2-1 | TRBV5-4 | ASSSGASLGSYNEQF
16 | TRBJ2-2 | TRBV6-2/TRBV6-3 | ASSYSAGGLSGTGELF
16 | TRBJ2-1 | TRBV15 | ATSLWGDKGSSYNEQF
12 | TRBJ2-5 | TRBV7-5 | VRRADRNQETQY
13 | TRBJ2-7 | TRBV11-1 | ASSMGRGFLYEQY
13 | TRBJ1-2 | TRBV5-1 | ASSLLGGTNYGYT
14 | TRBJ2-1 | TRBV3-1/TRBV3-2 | ASSQSVMISYNEQF
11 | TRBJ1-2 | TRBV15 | ATSPDSNYGYT
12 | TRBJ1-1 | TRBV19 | ASGNRVMNTEAF
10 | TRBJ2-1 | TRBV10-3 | AISGRYNEQF
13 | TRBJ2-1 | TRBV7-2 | ASSFGGGGYNEQF
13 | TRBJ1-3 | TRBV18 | ASSPPGAYGNTIY
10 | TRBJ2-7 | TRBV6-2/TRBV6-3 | ASSYAGYEQY
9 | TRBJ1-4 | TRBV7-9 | ASSLREKLF
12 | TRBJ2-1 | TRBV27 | ASDNFPPNNEQF
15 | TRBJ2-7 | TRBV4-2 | ASSQDLGARGRGEQY
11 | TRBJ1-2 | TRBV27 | ASSFFAGDGYT
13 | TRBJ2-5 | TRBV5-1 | ASSLRQGAGETQY
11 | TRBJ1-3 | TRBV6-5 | ASIQNSGNTIY
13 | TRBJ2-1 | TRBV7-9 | ASSLSELASNEQF
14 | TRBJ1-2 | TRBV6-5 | ASSYTGGLPHYGYT
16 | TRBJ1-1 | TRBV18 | ASSPLRLQGGSNTEAF
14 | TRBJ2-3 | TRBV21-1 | ASSYRSFPYTDTQY
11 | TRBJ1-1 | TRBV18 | ASSPWQNTEAF
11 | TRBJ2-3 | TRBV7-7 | ASSSTGTDTQY
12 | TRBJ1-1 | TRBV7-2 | ASSLAGMNTEAF
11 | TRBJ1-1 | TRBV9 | ASSVKGGTEAF
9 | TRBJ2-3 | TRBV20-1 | SADFTDTQY
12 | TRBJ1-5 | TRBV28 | ASSQLQGSQPQH
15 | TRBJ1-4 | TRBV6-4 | ASSGTGGGRANEKLF
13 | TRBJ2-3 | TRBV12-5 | ASHPSGRAIDTQY
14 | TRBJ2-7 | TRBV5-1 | ASSLSAGLAGYEQY
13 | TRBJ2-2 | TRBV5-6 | ASSFGGIHTGELF
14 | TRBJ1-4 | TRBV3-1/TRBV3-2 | ASSPRQGASNEKLF
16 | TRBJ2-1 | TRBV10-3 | AISSQAAGSAPYNEQF
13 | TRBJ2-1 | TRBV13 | ASSLWTSGYNEQF
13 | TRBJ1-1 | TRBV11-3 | ASSRGHSGNTEAF
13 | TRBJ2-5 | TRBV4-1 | ASSRSDTLKETQY
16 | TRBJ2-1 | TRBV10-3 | AISESNPASGRAHEQF
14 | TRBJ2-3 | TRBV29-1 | SATGLASRGTDTQY
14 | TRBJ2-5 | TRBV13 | ASSFGQGGFQETQY
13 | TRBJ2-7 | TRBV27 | ASSLSPRGSYEQY
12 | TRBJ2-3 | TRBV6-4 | ASSAGGSTDTQY
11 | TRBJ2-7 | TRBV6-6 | ASSRISGDGQY
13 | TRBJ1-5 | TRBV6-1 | ASSEAGHSNQPQH
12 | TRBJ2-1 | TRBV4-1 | ASSQDLGGNEQF
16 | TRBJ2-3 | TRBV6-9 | ASSYPPLPGRGSDTQY
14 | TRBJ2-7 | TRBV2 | ASRTISSGGRYEQY
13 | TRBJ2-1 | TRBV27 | ASRWTSGSLNEQF
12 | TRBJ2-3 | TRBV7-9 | ASVWGDRTDTQY